Shown below are 14 T cell receptor beta chains from a single sample sequenced in a study of patients with pleural tuberculosis. Using its own MiXCR run on the reads, TCRdb lists one record per CDR3 protein. Found here are about 50,000 distinct CDR3 sequences, about 7.9% of them singletons; the top ten hold 15% to 20%. These receptors all stem from a human donor with pleural tuberculosis.

This clonotype was seen many times. The chain uses TRBV11-2 and TRBJ1-1; a weak D match, TRBD1 (5 bases). The CDR3 is made up of 14 amino acids. V lost 4 bases, J lost 5 bases, and 14 bases lay in between. Germline assignment: CDR1 SGHAT and CDR2 FQNNGV. CDR3 DNA sequence: TGTGCCAGCAGCTGGGCAGGGACGATAACTGAAGCTTTCTTT. As protein: CASSWAGTITEAFF.

The chain recombines TRBV18 with TRBJ2-1, with 13 bases that match TRBD2. The V gene end was trimmed by 4 bases and the J gene end by 7 bases; junction bases not matched to a gene: 4. The CDR3 is 15 residues long. Germline CDR1 is KGHSH and CDR2 is LQKENI. For the CDR3, the DNA is TGTGCCAGCTCACTACTAGCGGGAGGGCAGAATGAGCAGTTCTTC. This gives the protein CASSLLAGGQNEQFF. Supplemented by reference TRBV18 and TRBJ2-1, the full variable domain reads NAGVMQNPRHLVRRRGQEARLRCSPMKGHSHVYWYRQLPEEGLKFMVYLQKENIIDESGMPKERFSAEFPKEGPSILRIQQVVRGDSAAYFCASSLLAGGQNEQFFGPGTRLTVL.

CDR3 sequence: CASSSGFPYEQYV. CDR3 sequence (DNA): TGTGCCAGCAGCTCGGGATTTCCCTACGAGCAGTACGTC. This chain links TRBV7-8 with TRBJ2-7; D is perhaps TRBD2 (5 bases). V gave up 4 bases and J gave up 2 bases, with 9 bases separating them. The V gene's germline CDR1 is SGHVS and CDR2 FQNEAQ. The CDR3 is made up of 13 amino acids.

With respect to this clonotype: One end of the junction is discordant with germline, which a read error may explain. The chain carries TRBV7-3 and TRBJ2-1; possible D gene TRBD2, 6 bases. The CDR3 consists of 16 residues. Germline V gives CDR1 SGHTA, CDR2 FQGTGA. In DNA, the CDR3 is TGTGCCAGCAGCATAACCCCGGGGGAAACCTACAATGAGCAGTTCTTC. This encodes CASSITPGETYNEQFF.

In this sample, this clonotype turned up many times. DNA for the CDR3: TGCAGTGCCCCCCGAGAGGCGTTCACTGAAGCTTTCTTT. As protein: CSAPREAFTEAFF. The chain uses TRBV20-1 and TRBJ1-1, with D hard to call. This CDR3 region has 13 residues. V shed 6 bases and J shed 4 bases, with 15 bases lying between them. Germline lookup yields CDR1 DFQATT and CDR2 SNEGSKA (reference sequence).

This clonotype was seen at least ten times. The CDR3 loop reads CASSLHQKNTEAFF. The CDR3 DNA sequence: TGTGCCAGCAGTTTACACCAGAAGAACACTGAAGCTTTCTTT. The rearrangement uses TRBV28 and TRBJ1-1; D is unclear. Germline V gene data show CDR1 as MDHEN and CDR2 as SYDVKM. The CDR3 covers 14 residues. V lost 2 bases to trimming and J lost 1 base, with 8 bases between them.

At least ten counts were recorded for this clonotype. This rearrangement joins TRBV28 to TRBJ2-7; D unclear. Germline V gene lookup returns CDR1 MDHEN and CDR2 SYDVKM. Trimming removed 6 bases at V and 2 bases at J, with 17 bases between. CDR3 length: 15 residues. Here the CDR3 DNA reads TGTGCCAGCAGCCCCATTTACTCAAAGCCCTACGAGCAGTACTTC. It is translated as CASSPIYSKPYEQYF.

A few counts support this clonotype. CDR3 sequence reads: CASSEGSSGRDTQYF. The CDR3, as DNA: TGCGCCAGCAGTGAAGGCTCTAGCGGGAGGGATACGCAGTATTTT. The V and J genes are TRBV10-1 and TRBJ2-3; 11 positions agree with TRBD2. CDR1 and CDR2 (germline): WNHNN, SYGVQD (reference sequence). CDR3 length equals 15 residues. With V trimmed by 3 bases and J by 6 bases, 5 bases remained unmatched.

This clonotype was seen many times. The chain links TRBV4-2 to TRBJ2-1, with D perhaps TRBD2 (7 bases). V lost 0 bases to trimming and J lost 6 bases, with 18 bases between them. CDR3 size: 17 residues. The germline V gene encodes CDR1 LGHNA and CDR2 YNFKEQ. The CDR3 region is CASSQEGAGTKINEQFF. The CDR3 region has the DNA TGTGCCAGCAGCCAAGAGGGGGCCGGGACTAAAATCAATGAGCAGTTCTTC.

This clonotype was detected many times. V and J are TRBV12-3 or TRBV12-4 and TRBJ1-2; TRBD1 aligns across 9 bases. J gave up 7 bases and V 5 bases, and 5 bases lay outside the gene matches. The CDR3 is 13 residues long. The DNA for the CDR3 is TGTGCCAGCAGTGCCACAGGGGGCAGTGGCTACACCTTC. Protein sequence: CASSATGGSGYTF.

This clonotype has a count of ten or more. The genes are TRBV12-3 or TRBV12-4 and TRBJ2-1; D may be TRBD1 (5 bases). Trimming removed 5 bases at V and 1 base at J, with 12 bases between. The CDR3 length is 15 residues. DNA for the CDR3: TGTGCCAGCAGTATGCAGGGTGGGTCCTACAATGAGCAGTTCTTC. This translates into CASSMQGGSYNEQFF.

The chain couples TRBV19 to TRBJ2-3; D perhaps matches TRBD2 (6 bases). Trimming left V 3 bases short and J 2 bases short, with 12 bases between. CDR3 length equals 15 residues. Germline V gives CDR1 LNHDA, CDR2 SQIVND (reference sequence). For the CDR3, the DNA is TGTGCCAGTAGTATGCCTGGAGGGGACACAGATACGCAGTATTTT. Amino acid sequence: CASSMPGGDTDTQYF.

This clonotype was counted at least ten times. This chain connects TRBV24-1 to TRBJ2-3; D is undetermined. In germline, CDR1 is KGHDR, CDR2 SFDVKD. Trimming shortened V by 3 bases and J by 0 bases, and 6 bases separated the two germline ends. This CDR3 is built from 14 residues. CDR3 amino acids: CATSDLRSTDTQYF. CDR3 in DNA: TGTGCCACCAGTGATCTACGTAGCACAGATACGCAGTATTTT.

This clonotype was recorded at least ten times. The gene calls are TRBV6-5 and TRBJ2-3; no definite D call. Trimming took 2 bases from V and 5 from J, leaving 11 bases between them. Germline V CDR1 and CDR2: MNHEY, SVGAGI. The CDR3 consists of 14 residues. Here the CDR3 reads CASSYGLGEDTQYF. CDR3 nucleotides: TGTGCCAGCAGTTACGGGCTAGGTGAAGATACGCAGTATTTT.